This T cell receptor (beta chain) was observed in a study of OX40 agonist ivuxolimab in advanced cancers. Study-wide background: Partial responses were achieved by three patients: one hepatocellular carcinoma, two cutaneous melanoma. General study findings and limits: Partial responders treated at 0.1-3.0 mg/kg exhibited clonal expansion among the lowest measured.

The CDR3 is made up of 15 amino acids. CDR1 and CDR2 from the germline V gene are WSHSY and SAAADI. V shed 7 bases and J 2 bases; nucleotides not matched to a gene: 8. As regards this clone: Its antigen is unidentified.

The data were produced by immunoSEQ multiplex PCR, yet TCRdb's version contains in-frame clones alone and is incomplete. The data show 50,000 to 65,000 clones, 65% to 90% seen once. The material sequenced was CD4+ or CD8+ T cells sorted from blood, taken in a trial of the OX40 agonist ivuxolimab. This TCR came from an adult with an advanced solid tumor such as melanoma, head and neck, liver or kidney cancer. The chain carries TRBV10-2 and TRBJ2-7; TRBD1 matches 10 bases. For the CDR3, the DNA is TGCGCCAGCACCCCCCCCGGGACAGGGGCCTACGAGCAGTACTTC. It is translated as CASTPPGTGAYEQYF.